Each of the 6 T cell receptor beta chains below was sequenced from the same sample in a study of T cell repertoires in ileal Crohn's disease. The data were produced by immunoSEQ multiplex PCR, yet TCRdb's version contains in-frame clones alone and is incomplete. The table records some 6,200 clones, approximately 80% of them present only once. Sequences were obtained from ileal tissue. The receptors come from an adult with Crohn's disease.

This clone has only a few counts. The CDR3 region has the DNA TGTGCCAGCAGCTTATCGACCGGACTAGCGGGGGCTAGCTCCTACAATGAGCAGTTCTTC. Translated, it gives CASSLSTGLAGASSYNEQFF. The rearrangement joins TRBV7-6 to TRBJ2-1; 13 bases match TRBD2. The germline V gene encodes CDR1 SGHVS and CDR2 FNYEAQ. V shed 2 bases and J 0 bases; nucleotides not matched to a gene: 10. The CDR3 loop spans 20 amino acids.

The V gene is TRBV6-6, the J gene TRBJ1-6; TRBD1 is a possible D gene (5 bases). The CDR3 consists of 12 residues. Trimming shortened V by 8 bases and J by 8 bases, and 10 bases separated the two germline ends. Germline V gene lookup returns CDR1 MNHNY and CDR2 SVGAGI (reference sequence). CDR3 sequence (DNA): TGTGCCAGCTTGGGCAGGGATTCACCCCTCCACTTT. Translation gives CASLGRDSPLHF.

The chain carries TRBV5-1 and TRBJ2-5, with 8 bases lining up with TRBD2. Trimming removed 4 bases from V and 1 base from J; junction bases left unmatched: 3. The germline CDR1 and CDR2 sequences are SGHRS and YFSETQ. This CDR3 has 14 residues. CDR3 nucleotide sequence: TGCGCCAGCAGCATGGCGGGGGGCCAAGAGACCCAGTACTTC. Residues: CASSMAGGQETQYF.

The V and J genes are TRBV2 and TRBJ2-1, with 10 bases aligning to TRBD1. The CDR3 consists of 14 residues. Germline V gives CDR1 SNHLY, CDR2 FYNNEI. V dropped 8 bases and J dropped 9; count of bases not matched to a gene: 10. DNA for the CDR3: TGTGCCAGCGGTACTGGACAGGGGGTCGGTGAGCAGTTCTTC. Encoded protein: CASGTGQGVGEQFF.

DNA of the CDR3: TGTGCCAGCAGCCTGATTGGGACATCGAACACCGGGGAGCTGTTTTTT. Its protein is CASSLIGTSNTGELFF. The chain is built from TRBV28 and TRBJ2-2, with TRBD1 as a possible D gene (6 bases). V was pared by 6 bases and J by 0 bases, with 14 bases between. Germline-derived CDR1 and CDR2 are MDHEN and SYDVKM. The CDR3 length is 16 residues.

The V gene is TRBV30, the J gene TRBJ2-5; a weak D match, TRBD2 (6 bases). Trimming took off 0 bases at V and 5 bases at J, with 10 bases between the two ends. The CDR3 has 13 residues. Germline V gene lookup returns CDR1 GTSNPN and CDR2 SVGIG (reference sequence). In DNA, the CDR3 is TGTGCCTGGAGTGTAGATGGGGGGGAGACCCAGTACTTC. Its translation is CAWSVDGGETQYF.